The T cell receptor beta chain described here comes from a study of CD8 T cells in ankylosing spondylitis. Whole-study findings and limits: Matched ankylosing spondylitis synovial fluid reportedly contained a significantly enriched population of disease-linked clones. Disease-linked clones were found to be CD8+ and relatively rare in peripheral blood. Reactive arthritis synovial fluid and blood previously showed some of these motif variants.

Generation of TCR beta libraries employed quantitative 5'-RACE incorporating molecular barcodes. TCRdb fed the 5' RACE reads into MiXCR, producing one record per CDR3 protein. The sample contains about 250,000 distinct CDR3 sequences, under 30% of which appear only once. This CDR3 comprises 12 residues. Germline CDR1 and CDR2: DFQATT and SNEGSKA (reference sequence). Trimming stripped 4 bases from V and 7 bases from J, with 11 bases between. Turning to this clonotype: The antigen is unknown.

The chain is built from TRBV20-1 and TRBJ1-5; the D is unclear. Specimen: blood, either unsorted or a sorted T cell fraction (not recorded which). This TCR was sampled from a male donor with ankylosing spondylitis or in good health (not recorded which). In DNA form, the CDR3 reads TGCAGTGCTAATGAGGTTTTGCAGCCCCAGCATTTT. Protein: CSANEVLQPQHF.